The clone carrying this TCR beta chain showed up just a few times. The antigen is undetermined. Isolated RNA was reverse transcribed into cDNA used as the sequencing template. Assay used: immunoSEQ multiplex PCR; TCRdb lists only in-frame clones, some missing. In the table there are about 290,000 clones, roughly 64% of which are singletons. The data were obtained in a study of CD8+ T cells in alopecia areata. Treatment in this sample: oral pan-JAK inhibitor, 5-10 mg twice daily. The authors sorted CD4+ and CD8+ T cells from PBMCs. The CDR3 length is 18 residues. V dropped 0 bases and J dropped 0; count of bases not matched to a gene: 6. From germline, CDR1 is SGDLS and CDR2 YYNGEE. Study observations and caveats: Only a single nonresponder existed, so baseline CD8+ expansion links stay unclear. When scalp samples are sequenced, resident alphabeta T cells of normal skin are also captured. Persistence of many expanded lesional clones was seen in scalp and blood during tofacitinib.

The clonotype comes from a human donor with alopecia areata. V is TRBV9 and J is TRBJ2-6, with 7 positions matching TRBD1. This material consisted of CD4+ T cells sorted from blood, taken at week 24, from a patient treated with tofacitinib. CDR3 sequence reads: CASSVATTGNSGANVLTF. CDR3 sequence (DNA): TGTGCCAGCAGCGTAGCGACGACAGGGAACTCTGGGGCCAACGTCCTGACTTTC.